These 20 T cell receptor beta chains were sequenced from one sample in a study of control samples from healthy donors and cancer patients. The table came from immunoSEQ multiplex PCR; TCRdb's copy has only in-frame clones and leaves some out. The table lists 150,000 to 200,000 clones, roughly nine tenths of them singletons. The sequencing sample was made of blood. These receptors came from a woman aged 25 to 39 in good health.

The chain combines TRBV28 with TRBJ2-4; 7 bases match TRBD1. The trim removed 7 bases at V and 0 bases at J, leaving 6 bases unmatched. CDR1 and CDR2 (germline): MDHEN, SYDVKM. The CDR3 contains 15 residues. The CDR3 spells CASTQTGLAKNIQYF. CDR3 bases: TGTGCCAGCACCCAGACAGGGCTAGCCAAAAACATTCAGTACTTC.

V gene TRBV7-8 combines with J gene TRBJ1-1; perhaps TRBD1 as D (5 bases). From germline, CDR1 is SGHVS and CDR2 FQNEAQ. Trimming removed 5 bases at V and 1 base at J, with 11 bases between. This CDR3 contains 14 residues. CDR3 region: CASSSWDPNTEAFF. CDR3 in DNA: TGTGCCAGCAGCAGTTGGGACCCGAACACTGAAGCTTTCTTT.

The genes are TRBV28 and TRBJ2-3, with TRBD2 identical over 12 bases. The CDR3 covers 15 residues. In germline, CDR1 is MDHEN, CDR2 SYDVKM. The ends lost 4 bases at V and 3 bases at J; junction bases unmatched: 2. The CDR3 region has the DNA TGTGCCAGCAGTTGGACTAGCGGGATTACAGATACGCAGTATTTT. Amino acid sequence: CASSWTSGITDTQYF.

Only one count was recorded for this clone. The rearrangement joins TRBV3-1 (or the pseudogene TRBV3-2) to TRBJ1-4; 9 bases line up with TRBD1. Looked up from germline, CDR1 is LGHDT and CDR2 is YNNKEL (reference sequence). V lost 4 bases, J lost 6 bases, and 9 bases stayed unmatched. This CDR3 has 16 residues. CDR3 protein: CASSLFHRGLDEKLFF. The CDR3 coding sequence is TGTGCCAGCAGCCTCTTCCACAGGGGGCTTGATGAAAAACTGTTTTTT.

The chain combines TRBV6-1 with TRBJ1-1; no clear D gene. Germline V CDR1 and CDR2: MNHNS, SASEGT. Between the trimmed V and J ends, which lost 2 bases and 0 bases, there was a span of 10 bases. The CDR3 loop spans 15 amino acids. CDR3 protein: CASSERVYMNTEAFF. The CDR3 region has the DNA TGTGCCAGCAGTGAACGGGTTTACATGAACACTGAAGCTTTCTTT.

This chain joins TRBV20-1 and TRBJ2-3; 8 nucleotides align to TRBD2. This CDR3 spans 14 amino acids. J was trimmed by 4 bases and V by 3 bases; bases with no gene match: 6. CDR1 and CDR2 from the germline V gene are DFQATT and SNEGSKA (reference sequence). This chain's CDR3 is CSASGLAGADTQYF. The CDR3, as DNA: TGCAGTGCTAGTGGACTAGCAGGGGCAGATACGCAGTATTTT.

V and J are TRBV3-1 (or the pseudogene TRBV3-2) and TRBJ2-2; D not certain. The CDR3 has 16 residues. Germline assignment: CDR1 LGHDT and CDR2 YNNKEL (reference sequence). V lost 0 bases to trimming and J lost 0 bases, with 8 bases between them. This chain's CDR3 is CASSQEAPTNTGELFF. CDR3 sequence (DNA): TGTGCCAGCAGCCAAGAGGCACCGACGAACACCGGGGAGCTGTTTTTT.

The genes are TRBV29-1 and TRBJ2-5, with 9 bases matching TRBD2. CDR1 SQVTM and CDR2 ANQGSEA come from the germline V gene. This CDR3 is 13 amino acids long. V lost 4 bases, J lost 3 bases, and 3 bases stayed unmatched. This chain's CDR3 is CSVAASGEETQYF. CDR3 nucleotide sequence: TGCAGCGTTGCGGCTAGCGGGGAAGAGACCCAGTACTTC.

This chain links TRBV5-1 with TRBJ2-3, with 9 bases lining up with TRBD2. CDR1 is SGHRS and CDR2 is YFSETQ in the germline V gene. The CDR3 is made up of 16 amino acids. Trimming at V came to 5 bases and at J to 4 bases, leaving 11 bases not matched to a gene. DNA for the CDR3: TGCGCCAGCAGTACCCTTAGCGGGAGAAATCCAGATACGCAGTATTTT. It is translated as CASSTLSGRNPDTQYF.

V is TRBV5-1 and J is TRBJ2-7; 13 bases agree with TRBD2. The CDR3 covers 15 residues. J gave up 5 bases and V 2 bases, and 4 bases lay outside the gene matches. Looked up from germline, CDR1 is SGHRS and CDR2 is YFSETQ. The CDR3 here is CASSFTGLAGDEQYF. The CDR3 DNA reads as TGCGCCAGCAGCTTCACCGGACTAGCGGGAGACGAGCAGTACTTC.

This CDR3 is CASSLESTGVGHEQYF. CDR3 bases: TGTGCCAGCAGCTTAGAGTCCACAGGGGTCGGCCACGAGCAGTACTTC. J is TRBJ2-7 and V is TRBV7-2; the match to TRBD1 covers 7 bases. This CDR3 spans 16 amino acids. V shed 1 base and J 5 bases; nucleotides not matched to a gene: 11. Germline CDR1 SGHTA, CDR2 FQGNSA.

In its sample, this clone was seen a few times. The chain has TRBV4-1 and TRBJ1-3; the D gene is possibly TRBD1 (5 bases). V shed 0 bases and J shed 4 bases, with 19 bases lying between them. Germline V gene sequence: CDR1 MGHRA, CDR2 YSYEKL. The CDR3 has 18 amino acids. The CDR3 loop reads CASSQDRSPTGLGNTIYF. CDR3 bases: TGCGCCAGCAGCCAAGATCGCTCACCAACAGGCCTGGGAAACACCATATATTTT.

This clone has only a few counts. V is TRBV28 and J is TRBJ1-1; D not resolved. This CDR3 has 13 amino acids. Germline V gene lookup returns CDR1 MDHEN and CDR2 SYDVKM. The ends were cut back, 9 bases at V and 0 bases at J, with 11 bases in the middle. CDR3 amino acids: CASRGPMNTEAFF. In DNA form, the CDR3 reads TGTGCCAGTCGTGGTCCTATGAACACTGAAGCTTTCTTT.

V and J are TRBV7-9 and TRBJ1-1; D unclear. This CDR3 has 15 amino acids. CDR1 and CDR2 from the germline V gene are SEHNR and FQNEAQ (reference sequence). Trimming shortened V by 5 bases and J by 1 base, and 14 bases separated the two germline ends. Here the CDR3 reads CASSPTNTANTEAFF. In nucleotides, the CDR3 is TGTGCCAGCAGCCCGACCAACACAGCGAACACTGAAGCTTTCTTT. Variable domain in full (rest from reference TRBV7-9 and TRBJ1-1): DTGVSQNPRHKITKRGQNVTFRCDPISEHNRLYWYRQTLGQGPEFLTYFQNEAQLEKSRLLSDRFSAERPKGSFSTLEIQRTEQGDSAMYLCASSPTNTANTEAFFGQGTRLTVV.

The chain couples TRBV28 to TRBJ2-7; TRBD1 matches 7 bases. This CDR3 region has 13 residues. With V trimmed by 6 bases and J by 6 bases, 8 bases remained unmatched. Germline V CDR1 and CDR2: MDHEN, SYDVKM. DNA of the CDR3: TGTGCCAGCAGGCCTGACAGGGTAGGCGAGCAGTACTTC. Translating it yields CASRPDRVGEQYF.

The chain is built from TRBV5-1 and TRBJ2-1, with 8 bases fitting TRBD2. V dropped 0 bases and J dropped 5; count of bases not matched to a gene: 10. This CDR3 is built from 17 residues. CDR1 and CDR2 from the germline V gene are SGHRS and YFSETQ. The CDR3 loop is CASSLARAGGGNNEQFF. As DNA, the CDR3 is TGCGCCAGCAGCTTGGCGCGGGCGGGAGGCGGTAACAATGAGCAGTTCTTC.

The chain links TRBV9 to TRBJ2-3, with 13 bases aligning to TRBD2. Per germline, CDR1 SGDLS and CDR2 YYNGEE. J lost 6 bases, V lost 4 bases, and 8 bases had no gene match. The CDR3 is 16 amino acids. The CDR3 sequence is CASSPRTSGSGDTQYF. The CDR3 DNA follows: TGTGCCAGCAGCCCTCGGACTAGCGGGAGTGGGGATACGCAGTATTTT. The full variable domain, in which reference TRBV9 and TRBJ2-3 provide the parts outside the CDR3, is DSGVTQTPKHLITATGQRVTLRCSPRSGDLSVYWYQQSLDQGLQFLIQYYNGEERAKGNILERFSAQQFPDLHSELNLSSLELGDSALYFCASSPRTSGSGDTQYFGPGTRLTVL.

The gene calls are TRBV5-1 and TRBJ1-3, with D unclear. V lost 4 bases to trimming and J lost 3 bases, with 5 bases between them. Germline V gene sequence: CDR1 SGHRS, CDR2 YFSETQ. This CDR3 contains 12 residues. DNA of the CDR3: TGCGCCAGCAGCCCGAGTGGAAACACCATATATTTT. Protein: CASSPSGNTIYF.

The chain carries TRBV10-1 and TRBJ2-1; D may be TRBD2 (5 bases). Trimming took 0 bases from V and 0 from J, leaving 9 bases between them. This CDR3 is built from 16 residues. Germline V lookup: CDR1 WNHNN, CDR2 SYGVQD (reference sequence). CDR3 region: CASSESSGDSYNEQFF. In DNA, the CDR3 is TGCGCCAGCAGTGAGTCGAGCGGAGACTCCTACAATGAGCAGTTCTTC.

The CDR3 region has the DNA TGTGCCAGCAGTTACCATGGGACAGGGGGCACTGAAGCTTTCTTT. Its protein is CASSYHGTGGTEAFF. This chain uses TRBV6-5 with TRBJ1-1; 11 nucleotides line up with TRBD1. Germline-derived CDR1 and CDR2 are MNHEY and SVGAGI. The CDR3 is 15 amino acids. V shed 2 bases and J 4 bases; nucleotides not matched to a gene: 3.